One sample yielded the 20 T cell receptor beta chains listed below, sequenced in a study of cytomegalovirus exposure and HLA in healthy donors (TCRdb year 2017). Receptors were amplified or captured by the immunoSEQ multiplex PCR assay. The clones in this table, taken by TCRdb from immuneACCESS, are in-frame only. Not every clone is retained; where verified, under half of the shortfall comes from an unresolved V gene, and the cause of the rest is unknown. A total of about 79,000 clones appear in this sample, roughly 93% of them only once. The top ten constitute about 3.6% of the sample. The sample comprised PBMCs. The source of these receptors is a woman under 40 in good health and CMV-seronegative.

V and J are TRBV7-9 and TRBJ1-4; D remains ambiguous. The germline gives CDR1 SEHNR, CDR2 FQNEAQ (reference sequence). V lost 2 bases, J lost 7 bases, and 14 bases lay in between. This CDR3 is built from 15 residues. CDR3 protein: CASSLWSLASEKLFF. CDR3 coding DNA: TGTGCCAGCAGCTTATGGTCCCTAGCCAGTGAAAAACTGTTTTTT.

This clone is a singleton in its sample. The chain is built from TRBV9 and TRBJ2-1; the match to TRBD2 covers 8 bases. The V segment lost 3 bases and the J segment 6 bases; nucleotides outside the gene matches: 8. The CDR3 loop spans 15 amino acids. In germline, CDR1 is SGDLS, CDR2 YYNGEE. As DNA, the CDR3 is TGTGCCAGCAGCGGGACACCGGGACTAGTCAATGAGCAGTTCTTC. This codes for CASSGTPGLVNEQFF.

The chain uses TRBV6-5 and TRBJ1-2, with D uncertain. Per the germline V gene, CDR1 is MNHEY and CDR2 is SVGAGI. The CDR3 is 12 amino acids. The V and J ends lost 6 bases and 5 bases respectively, with 10 bases between them. The CDR3 loop is CASSSDGYGYTF. The CDR3 DNA sequence: TGTGCCAGCAGCTCTGACGGGTATGGCTACACCTTC.

This rearrangement joins TRBV6-5 to TRBJ2-1; 10 nucleotides agree with TRBD2. This CDR3 spans 15 amino acids. The J segment lost 5 bases and the V segment lost 5 bases, leaving 6 bases of the junction unmatched. Germline assignment: CDR1 MNHEY and CDR2 SVGAGI. In DNA form, the CDR3 reads TGTGCCAGCAGTCCAAACACTAGCGGGGACAATGAGCAGTTCTTC. Amino acid sequence: CASSPNTSGDNEQFF.

V is TRBV27 and J is TRBJ1-2, with TRBD1 matching 9 bases. This CDR3 has 15 residues. Unmatched junction bases numbered 6, after V lost 0 bases and J lost 7 bases. Germline-derived CDR1 and CDR2 are MNHEY and SMNVEV (reference sequence). In DNA, the CDR3 is TGTGCCAGCAGTTTATCGGGGCCGGGACAGGGTGGCTACACCTTC. This gives the protein CASSLSGPGQGGYTF.

This clone showed up just once. J is TRBJ1-5 and V is TRBV18, with 9 bases aligning to TRBD1. V shed 3 bases and J 0 bases; nucleotides not matched to a gene: 0. CDR3 length: 15 residues. Germline values: CDR1 KGHSH, CDR2 LQKENI. The CDR3 nucleotides are TGTGCCAGCTCACCGGACAGGGGTAGCAATCAGCCCCAGCATTTT. Protein: CASSPDRGSNQPQHF.

The chain couples TRBV6-6 to TRBJ1-6; TRBD1 matches at 7 bases. Losses at the gene ends were 5 bases for V and 9 bases for J; bases not matched to a gene: 13. Per germline, CDR1 MNHNY and CDR2 SVGAGI (reference sequence). The CDR3 has 16 residues. CDR3 residues: CASSALQGIASSPLHF. DNA of the CDR3: TGTGCCAGCAGTGCCCTACAGGGGATCGCGTCTTCACCCCTCCACTTT.

This clone was observed once. V usage is TRBV5-4 and J usage is TRBJ2-5; 10 bases match TRBD2. The CDR3 consists of 16 residues. V lost 4 bases and J lost 1; bases outside the gene matches: 7. CDR1 is SGHNT, CDR2 YYREEE, per germline (reference sequence). CDR3 nucleotides: TGTGCCAGCAGCCCCGGGACTAGCGTTGGCCAAGAGACCCAGTACTTC. It is translated as CASSPGTSVGQETQYF.

This clone has only a few counts. The V gene is TRBV30, the J gene TRBJ2-1, with 11 bases fitting TRBD2. The CDR3 extends over 17 amino acids. V shed 1 base and J 1 base; nucleotides not matched to a gene: 6. Looked up from germline, CDR1 is GTSNPN and CDR2 is SVGIG (reference sequence). The CDR3, as DNA: TGTGCCTGGAGTGACCTAGCGGGGGGCCGGTCCTACAATGAGCAGTTCTTC. This translates into CAWSDLAGGRSYNEQFF.

The CDR3 reads CASSLELLAKNIQYF. In DNA form, the CDR3 reads TGTGCCAGCAGCTTGGAACTTCTAGCCAAAAACATTCAGTACTTC. The rearrangement uses TRBV5-8 and TRBJ2-4; D remains ambiguous. CDR1 and CDR2 from the germline V gene are SGHTS and YDEGEE. The CDR3 is 15 amino acids. The ends were cut back, 0 bases at V and 0 bases at J, with 7 bases in the middle. Drawing the rest from reference TRBV5-8 and TRBJ2-4, the complete variable domain is EAGVTQSPTHLIKTRGQQATLRCSPISGHTSVYWYQQALGLGLQFLLWYDEGEERNRGNFPPRFSGRQFPNYSSELNVNALELEDSALYLCASSLELLAKNIQYFGAGTRLSVL.

V usage is TRBV25-1 and J usage is TRBJ1-2; D gene uncertain. The germline V gene has CDR1 MGHDK and CDR2 SYGVNS. Trimming left V 0 bases short and J 4 bases short, with 9 bases between. This CDR3 contains 14 residues. CDR3 nucleotides: TGTGCCAGCAGTGAATATGCGGCAGCCTATGGCTACACCTTC. It encodes CASSEYAAAYGYTF.

The V call is TRBV19, the J call TRBJ2-2; 9 nucleotides line up with TRBD1. V shed 1 base, J shed 5 bases, and the junction held 11 bases outside the gene matches. The CDR3 spans 18 residues. CDR1 and CDR2 (germline): LNHDA, SQIVND (reference sequence). The CDR3 loop is CASSIGDRASVWTGELFF. The CDR3 nucleotides read TGTGCCAGTAGTATAGGGGACAGGGCCTCAGTATGGACCGGGGAGCTGTTTTTT.

V is TRBV28 and J is TRBJ1-3; D remains ambiguous. This CDR3 contains 12 residues. V lost 3 bases, J lost 5 bases, and 5 bases lay in between. Germline V gene data show CDR1 as MDHEN and CDR2 as SYDVKM. The CDR3 DNA is TGTGCCAGCAGTTTCGAGCGAAACACCATATATTTT. It yields the protein CASSFERNTIYF. The full variable domain, with the rest looked up from reference TRBV28 and TRBJ1-3, is DVKVTQSSRYLVKRTGEKVFLECVQDMDHENMFWYRQDPGLGLRLIYFSYDVKMKEKGDIPEGYSVSREKKERFSLILESASTNQTSMYLCASSFERNTIYFGEGSWLTVV.

The chain employs TRBV11-3 and TRBJ2-7; 11 nucleotides agree with TRBD1. Germline trimming cut 4 bases from V and 4 bases from J; bases unmatched to any gene: 3. This CDR3 has 14 amino acids. Germline assignment: CDR1 SGHNT and CDR2 YENEEA. Written as DNA, the CDR3 is TGTGCCAGCAGCTACGGACAGGGGGCTTACGAGCAGTACTTC. Its protein product is CASSYGQGAYEQYF.

CDR3 protein: CASAPGLAGQETQYF. CDR3 sequence (DNA): TGTGCCAGCGCTCCGGGGCTAGCGGGGCAAGAGACCCAGTACTTC. The chain links TRBV7-9 to TRBJ2-5, with 9 bases fitting TRBD2. CDR3 size: 15 residues. Unmatched junction bases numbered 9, after V lost 8 bases and J lost 2 bases. Germline V gives CDR1 SEHNR, CDR2 FQNEAQ (reference sequence).

The chain uses TRBV7-3 and TRBJ1-1; 8 bases agree with TRBD1. The CDR3 runs to 13 residues. V lost 9 bases, J lost 2 bases, and 5 bases stayed unmatched. Germline V CDR1 and CDR2: SGHTA, FQGTGA. CDR3 loop: CASRQGLNTEAFF. The CDR3 bases are TGTGCCAGTCGACAGGGGTTAAACACTGAAGCTTTCTTT. The whole variable domain, filled in from reference TRBV7-3 and TRBJ1-1, reads GAGVSQTPSNKVTEKGKYVELRCDPISGHTALYWYRQSLGQGPEFLIYFQGTGAADDSGLPNDRFFAVRPEGSVSTLKIQRTERGDSAVYLCASRQGLNTEAFFGQGTRLTVV.

The chain joins TRBV10-1 to TRBJ2-2; D is ambiguous. Germline V CDR1 and CDR2: WNHNN, SYGVQD (reference sequence). Trimming left V 0 bases short and J 2 bases short, with 7 bases between. This CDR3 has 15 amino acids. CDR3 protein: CASSESGVNTGELFF. The DNA of the CDR3 is TGCGCCAGCAGTGAGTCAGGAGTAAACACCGGGGAGCTGTTTTTT.

The chain is built from TRBV28 and TRBJ1-6; D gene unclear. The CDR3 is 15 residues long. Trimming left V 3 bases short and J 7 bases short, with 13 bases between. Germline V gives CDR1 MDHEN, CDR2 SYDVKM. The CDR3 DNA follows: TGTGCCAGCAGTTTTGTAGCCCCCTTCAATTCACCCCTCCACTTT. It yields the protein CASSFVAPFNSPLHF.

V and J are TRBV6-5 and TRBJ1-6; 7 bases align to TRBD1. Unmatched junction bases numbered 4, after V lost 7 bases and J lost 7 bases. The CDR3 consists of 13 residues. CDR1 and CDR2 from the germline V gene are MNHEY and SVGAGI. The CDR3 nucleotides are TGTGCCAGCACCGGGACAGAAAATTCACCCCTCCACTTT. Its translation: CASTGTENSPLHF.

The V call is TRBV6-1, the J call TRBJ1-2; 10 positions agree with TRBD1. The germline gives CDR1 MNHNS, CDR2 SASEGT. CDR3 size: 15 residues. Trimming cost V 11 bases and J 2 bases; bases outside gene matches: 11. DNA for the CDR3: TGTGCCTGCAACCGCGAGACAGGGGGCAACTATGGCTACACCTTC. Translated, it gives CACNRETGGNYGYTF.